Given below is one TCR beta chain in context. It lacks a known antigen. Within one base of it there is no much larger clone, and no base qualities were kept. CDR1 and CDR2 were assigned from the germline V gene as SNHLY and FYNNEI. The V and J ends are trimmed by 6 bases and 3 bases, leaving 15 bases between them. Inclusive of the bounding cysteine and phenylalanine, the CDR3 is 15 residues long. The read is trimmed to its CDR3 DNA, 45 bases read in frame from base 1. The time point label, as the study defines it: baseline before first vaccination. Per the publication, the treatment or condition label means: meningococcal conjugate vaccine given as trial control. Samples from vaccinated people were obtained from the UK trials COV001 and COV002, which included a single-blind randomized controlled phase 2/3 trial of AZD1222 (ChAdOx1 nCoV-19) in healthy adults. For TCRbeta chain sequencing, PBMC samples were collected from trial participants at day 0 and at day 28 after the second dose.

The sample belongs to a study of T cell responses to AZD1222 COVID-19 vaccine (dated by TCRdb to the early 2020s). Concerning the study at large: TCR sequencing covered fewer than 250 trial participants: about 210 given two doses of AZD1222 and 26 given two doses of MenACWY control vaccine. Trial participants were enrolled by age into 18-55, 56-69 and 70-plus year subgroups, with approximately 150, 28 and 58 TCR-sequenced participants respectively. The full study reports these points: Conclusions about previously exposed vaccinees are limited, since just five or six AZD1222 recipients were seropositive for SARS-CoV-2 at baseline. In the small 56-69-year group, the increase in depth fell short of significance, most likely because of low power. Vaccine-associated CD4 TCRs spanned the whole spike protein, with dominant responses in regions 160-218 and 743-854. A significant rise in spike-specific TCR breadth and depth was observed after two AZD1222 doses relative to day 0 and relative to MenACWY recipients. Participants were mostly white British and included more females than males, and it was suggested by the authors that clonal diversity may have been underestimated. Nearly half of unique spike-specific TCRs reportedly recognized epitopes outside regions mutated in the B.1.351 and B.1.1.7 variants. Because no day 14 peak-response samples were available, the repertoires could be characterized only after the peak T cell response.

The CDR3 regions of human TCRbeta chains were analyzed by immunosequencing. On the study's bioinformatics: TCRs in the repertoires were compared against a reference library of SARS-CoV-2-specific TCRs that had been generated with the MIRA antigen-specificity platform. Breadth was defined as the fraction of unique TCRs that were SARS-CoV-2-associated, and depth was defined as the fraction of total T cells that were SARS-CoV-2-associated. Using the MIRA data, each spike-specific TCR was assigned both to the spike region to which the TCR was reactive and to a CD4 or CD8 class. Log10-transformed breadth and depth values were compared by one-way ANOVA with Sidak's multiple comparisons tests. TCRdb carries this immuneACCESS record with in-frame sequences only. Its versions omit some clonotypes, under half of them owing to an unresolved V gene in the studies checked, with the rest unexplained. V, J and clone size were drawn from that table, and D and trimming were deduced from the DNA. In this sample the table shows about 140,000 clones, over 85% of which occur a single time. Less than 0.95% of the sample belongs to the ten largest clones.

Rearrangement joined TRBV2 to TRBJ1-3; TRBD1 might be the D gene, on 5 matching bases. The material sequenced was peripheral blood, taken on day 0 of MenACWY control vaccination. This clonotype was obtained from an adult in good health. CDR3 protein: CASRAAGGNGNTIYF. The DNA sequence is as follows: TGTGCCAGCAGGGCCGCGGGGGGAAATGGAAACACCATATATTTT.